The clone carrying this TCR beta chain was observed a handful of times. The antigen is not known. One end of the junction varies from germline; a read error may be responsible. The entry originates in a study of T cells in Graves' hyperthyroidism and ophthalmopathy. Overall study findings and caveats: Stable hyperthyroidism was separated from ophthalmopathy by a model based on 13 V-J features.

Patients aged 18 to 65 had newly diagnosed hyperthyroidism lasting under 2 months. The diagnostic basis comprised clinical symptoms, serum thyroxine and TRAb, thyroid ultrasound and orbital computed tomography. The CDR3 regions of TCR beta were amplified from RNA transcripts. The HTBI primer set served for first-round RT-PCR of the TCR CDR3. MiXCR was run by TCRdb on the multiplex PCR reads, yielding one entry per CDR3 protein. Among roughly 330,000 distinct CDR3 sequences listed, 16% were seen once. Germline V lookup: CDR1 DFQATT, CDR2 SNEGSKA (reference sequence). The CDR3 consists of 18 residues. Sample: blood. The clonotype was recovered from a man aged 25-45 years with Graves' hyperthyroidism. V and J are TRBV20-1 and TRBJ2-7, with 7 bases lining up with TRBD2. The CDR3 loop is CSARDKGRGLGRTYGQYF. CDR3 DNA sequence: TGCAGTGCTAGAGATAAGGGGAGGGGACTCGGTCGGACCTACGGGCAGTACTTC.